Below are 30 T cell receptor beta chains sequenced from a single sample in a study of T and B cells in COVID-19 patients. From blood, about 240-550 ng of genomic DNA served as TRB template. BIOMED2 TRB-A/B primer pools were used in multiplex TRB PCR. MiXCR, run by TCRdb on the multiplex PCR reads, gives a single entry per CDR3 protein. This table has more than 13,000 distinct CDR3 sequences, around 30% appearing once. Sequencing was performed on blood. Every receptor here comes from a human donor who had recovered from COVID-19.

V usage is TRBV6-5 and J usage is TRBJ2-7; TRBD1 might be the D (7 bases). Trimming pared 2 bases from V and 0 bases from J, leaving 11 bases between. Germline-derived CDR1 and CDR2 are MNHEY and SVGAGI. The CDR3 runs 15 residues. In DNA, the CDR3 is TGTGCCAGCAGTTACGGCCAGGGGGGCTCCTACGAGCAGTACTTC. It is translated as CASSYGQGGSYEQYF.

V is TRBV14 and J is TRBJ1-4, with D maybe TRBD1 (6 bases). Per the germline V gene, CDR1 is SGHDN and CDR2 is FVKESK. Trimming took off 8 bases at V and 2 bases at J, with 9 bases between the two ends. This CDR3 region has 13 residues. CDR3 bases: TGTGCCAGCTCGAGGGGGACTAATGAAAAACTGTTTTTT. It codes for CASSRGTNEKLFF.

The chain carries TRBV6-1 and TRBJ1-2; the match to TRBD1 covers 9 bases. Germline V gene sequence: CDR1 MNHNS, CDR2 SASEGT. CDR3 length: 13 amino acids. J gave up 4 bases and V 10 bases, and 7 bases lay outside the gene matches. CDR3 protein: CATIGDRVYGYTF. Written as DNA, the CDR3 is TGTGCCACCATAGGGGACAGGGTCTATGGCTACACCTTC.

With regard to this clonotype: A much larger clone is a single base away; this may be a read error. The chain carries TRBV5-5 and TRBJ2-5; TRBD1 might be the D (6 bases). The tail of the sequence fits TRBJ2-7 better, so the J call may be wrong. This CDR3 comprises 12 residues. Germline values: CDR1 SGHKS, CDR2 YYEKEE (reference sequence). The CDR3 sequence: CASSLQGTEQYF. The CDR3 DNA reads as TGTGCCAGCAGCTTGCAGGGGACCGAGCAGTACTTC.

This clonotype is medium-sized. V is TRBV19 and J is TRBJ2-2; D uncertain. The CDR3 sequence is 15 residues long. Trimming removed 5 bases from V and 0 bases from J, with 10 bases in between. Germline lookup yields CDR1 LNHDA and CDR2 SQIVND (reference sequence). The CDR3 spells CASSVGGTNTGELFF. In nucleotides, the CDR3 is TGTGCCAGTAGTGTTGGCGGAACGAACACCGGGGAGCTGTTTTTT.

This clonotype is deemed medium-sized. The rearrangement joins TRBV19 to TRBJ2-1; D is uncertain. The CDR3 extends over 13 amino acids. The V end was cut by 6 bases, the J end by 10 bases, with 16 bases between. In germline, CDR1 is LNHDA, CDR2 SQIVND (reference sequence). In nucleotides, the CDR3 is TGTGCCAGTAGCCAGAGGCCCGTTAAGGAGCAGTTCTTC. Its protein is CASSQRPVKEQFF.

This clonotype has ten or more counts. This chain connects TRBV12-3 or TRBV12-4 to TRBJ2-1; perhaps TRBD1 as D (5 bases). The CDR3 consists of 13 residues. V lost 0 bases, J lost 6 bases, and 6 bases lay in between. The CDR3 nucleotides are TGTGCCAGCAGTTTAGCGCAGGGCAATGAGCAGTTCTTC. Protein: CASSLAQGNEQFF.

V and J are TRBV5-4 and TRBJ2-3; TRBD2 aligns across 7 bases. Per the germline V gene, CDR1 is SGHNT and CDR2 is YYREEE (reference sequence). V was clipped by 0 bases and J by 4 bases; unmatched bases: 11. CDR3 size: 17 residues. The CDR3 nucleotides are TGTGCCAGCAGCTTGGCTGCGGCGGGAGATGGCGCAGATACGCAGTATTTT. It yields the protein CASSLAAAGDGADTQYF.

The rearrangement links TRBV7-2 to TRBJ2-7, with 12 bases aligning to TRBD2. This CDR3 region has 15 residues. The germline CDR1 and CDR2 sequences are SGHTA and FQGNSA. V was pared by 1 base and J by 3 bases, with 1 base of the junction left unmatched. CDR3 nucleotides: TGTGCCAGCAGCTTAGGACTAGCGGGAGACTACGAGCAGTACTTC. Translation gives CASSLGLAGDYEQYF.

This clonotype was counted at least ten times. This chain uses TRBV29-1 with TRBJ1-1; D is ambiguous. Trimming removed 3 bases from V and 1 base from J, with 9 bases in between. This CDR3 spans 13 amino acids. CDR1 SQVTM and CDR2 ANQGSEA come from the germline V gene. CDR3 DNA: TGCAGCGTTGACCGGACTGGGAACACTGAAGCTTTCTTT. Translating gives CSVDRTGNTEAFF.

J is TRBJ1-5 and V is TRBV15; D is uncertain. Trimming took off 11 bases at V and 6 bases at J, with 5 bases between the two ends. The CDR3 spans 9 residues. CDR1 is LNHNV, CDR2 YYDKDF, per germline (reference sequence). The CDR3 DNA follows: TGTGCCCCGTGTCAGCCCCAGCATTTT. The encoded protein is CAPCQPQHF.

A few counts support this clonotype. V is TRBV7-2 and J is TRBJ2-2; no clear D gene. V lost 5 bases to trimming and J lost 7 bases, with 8 bases between them. The length of the CDR3 is 12 residues. Looked up from germline, CDR1 is SGHTA and CDR2 is FQGNSA. CDR3 region: CASSPFIGELFF. CDR3 DNA: TGTGCCAGCAGCCCATTTATCGGGGAGCTGTTTTTT.

This clonotype was seen a handful of times. The V gene is TRBV19, the J gene TRBJ1-5, with 7 bases identical to TRBD1. This CDR3 region has 15 residues. J gave up 11 bases and V 5 bases, and 15 bases lay outside the gene matches. Germline values: CDR1 LNHDA, CDR2 SQIVND (reference sequence). CDR3 in amino acids: CASSARGGAINSQHF. In DNA form, the CDR3 reads TGTGCCAGTAGTGCCAGGGGGGGGGCAATCAATTCCCAGCATTTT. Full variable domain (missing parts from reference TRBV19 and TRBJ1-5): DGGITQSPKYLFRKEGQNVTLSCEQNLNHDAMYWYRQDPGQGLRLIYYSQIVNDFQKGDIAEGYSVSREKKESFPLTVTSAQKNPTAFYLCASSARGGAINSQHFGDGTRLSIL.

A few counts support this clonotype. J is TRBJ1-2 and V is TRBV5-3, with D possibly TRBD1 on 5 matching bases. TRBV5-3 is known as an ORF, though its function is uncertain. V lost 10 bases and J lost 2, with 12 bases in between. This CDR3 comprises 12 residues. DNA of the CDR3: TGTGCCGAGGAGGCAGGGAACTATGGCTACACCTTC. Its translation: CAEEAGNYGYTF.

Within the sample, this clonotype is medium-sized (0.01 to 0.1%). The genes are TRBV19 and TRBJ1-4; D is unclear. CDR3 length equals 16 residues. V lost 6 bases and J 3 bases, leaving 17 bases between the germline ends. The germline V gene encodes CDR1 LNHDA and CDR2 SQIVND (reference sequence). The CDR3 protein is CASSPPARGANEKLFF. For the CDR3, the DNA is TGTGCCAGTAGCCCCCCTGCCCGGGGAGCTAATGAAAAACTGTTTTTT.

This clonotype was picked up a small number of times. The rearrangement links TRBV6-5 to TRBJ1-2, with D maybe TRBD1 (5 bases). V was pared by 0 bases and J by 0 bases, with 11 bases between. CDR1 and CDR2 from the germline V gene are MNHEY and SVGAGI. The CDR3 is 16 residues long. DNA of the CDR3: TGTGCCAGCAGTTACTCCGTCGTGGGGGCTAACTATGGCTACACCTTC. Protein product: CASSYSVVGANYGYTF.

In this sample, this clonotype turned up a few times. The chain links TRBV30 to TRBJ1-1; D is unresolved. This CDR3 spans 12 amino acids. Germline V gives CDR1 GTSNPN, CDR2 SVGIG (reference sequence). V lost 4 bases and J lost 3, with 9 bases in between. CDR3 bases: TGTGCCTGGACTTCCGGGCACACTGAAGCTTTCTTT. The encoded protein is CAWTSGHTEAFF.

CDR3 sequence: CATSGQGDIYGYTF. The CDR3 DNA reads TGTGCCACCTCCGGGCAGGGGGATATCTATGGCTACACCTTC. V and J are TRBV10-3 and TRBJ1-2, with TRBD1 identical over 7 bases. With 10 bases clipped from V and 4 bases from J, the junction kept 12 bases outside the gene matches. The length of the CDR3 is 14 residues. CDR1 is ENHRY and CDR2 is SYGVKD in the germline V gene.

This chain connects TRBV27 to TRBJ2-3, with TRBD2 matching 8 bases. This CDR3 has 17 residues. Germline values: CDR1 MNHEY, CDR2 SMNVEV (reference sequence). V lost 6 bases and J lost 1; bases outside the gene matches: 12. CDR3 DNA sequence: TGTGCCAGCAGCCCTCCCCGGACTAGCTGGGGCACAGATACGCAGTATTTT. It translates to CASSPPRTSWGTDTQYF.

The V and J genes are TRBV6-2 or TRBV6-3 and TRBJ2-4; TRBD2 matches 11 bases. CDR1 and CDR2 (germline): MNHEY, SVGEGT. CDR3 size: 19 residues. V was clipped by 4 bases and J by 0 bases; unmatched bases: 11. The CDR3 DNA follows: TGTGCCAGCAGTTCTACCGGGACTAGCGGTACTCTAGCCAAAAACATTCAGTACTTC. Protein sequence: CASSSTGTSGTLAKNIQYF.

In this sample, this clonotype turned up many times. The V and J genes are TRBV19 and TRBJ1-1, with 9 bases matching TRBD1. CDR3 length equals 20 residues. V gave up 2 bases and J gave up 1 base; unmatched junction bases: 17. CDR1 and CDR2 (germline): LNHDA, SQIVND (reference sequence). CDR3 region: CASSIRVGEQGASKNTEAFF. The CDR3 DNA reads as TGTGCCAGTAGTATACGAGTCGGAGAACAGGGGGCTAGTAAGAACACTGAAGCTTTCTTT.

This clonotype has a single count. At one boundary the junction diverges from the germline segment, which might be a read error. J is TRBJ1-3 and V is TRBV19; D gene ambiguous. The CDR3 has 15 amino acids. Germline values: CDR1 LNHDA, CDR2 SQIVND (reference sequence). The CDR3 DNA follows: TGTGCCAGCAGTAGTTCCAGTACACTTGGAAACACCATATATTTT. Translating gives CASSSSSTLGNTIYF.

This clonotype is labeled medium-sized (0.01 to 0.1%). V and J are TRBV30 and TRBJ2-3; D is undetermined. The germline V gene encodes CDR1 GTSNPN and CDR2 SVGIG (reference sequence). The V end lost 0 bases, the J end lost 4 bases, and 8 bases lay between the germline ends. The CDR3 covers 13 residues. The CDR3 DNA sequence: TGTGCCTGGAGTGTACGTAGAGCAGATACGCAGTATTTT. This gives the protein CAWSVRRADTQYF.

Sample share makes this clonotype medium-sized (0.01 to 0.1%). The chain combines TRBV29-1 with TRBJ2-3; 7 bases are shared with TRBD2. The V segment lost 8 bases and the J segment 3 bases; nucleotides outside the gene matches: 8. CDR3 size: 13 residues. Germline V gene data show CDR1 as SQVTM and CDR2 as ANQGSEA. The DNA for the CDR3 is TGCAGCTTATCCTACGGGGGGACAGATACGCAGTATTTT. Translation gives CSLSYGGTDTQYF.

Concerning this clonotype: A much larger clonotype is one base distant, so this may be a read error. The CDR3 nucleotides read TGTTCCAGCGGCGGCGGGGGCGCGAATTCACCCCTCCACTTT. It codes for CSSGGGGANSPLHF. J is TRBJ1-6 and V is TRBV6-1, with a weak D call TRBD1 (6 bases). CDR3 length equals 14 residues. From germline, CDR1 is MNHNS and CDR2 SASEGT.

The CDR3 DNA is TGTGCCAGCAGTGATGGCTGGAACACTGAAGCTTTCTTT. Translated: CASSDGWNTEAFF. The rearrangement joins TRBV6-1 to TRBJ1-1; D not certain. Trimming cost V 3 bases and J 1 base, with 6 bases left between them. Germline V CDR1 and CDR2: MNHNS, SASEGT. This CDR3 region has 13 residues.

The chain carries TRBV6-2 or TRBV6-3 and TRBJ2-7, with TRBD2 matching over 10 bases. Trimming cost V 6 bases and J 5 bases; bases outside gene matches: 13. The CDR3 is made up of 16 amino acids. CDR1 is MNHEY, CDR2 SVGEGT, per germline. The CDR3 reads CASSDPLAGANHEQYF. CDR3 coding DNA: TGTGCCAGCAGCGATCCCCTAGCGGGGGCCAACCACGAGCAGTACTTC.

The CDR3 here is CAISDMAGVTPGSSYEQYF. CDR3 in DNA: TGTGCCATCAGTGACATGGCGGGAGTCACCCCGGGGAGCTCCTACGAGCAGTACTTC. V usage is TRBV10-3 and J usage is TRBJ2-7, with 7 positions matching TRBD2. This CDR3 comprises 19 residues. J lost 0 bases, V lost 3 bases, and 17 bases had no gene match. CDR1 ENHRY and CDR2 SYGVKD come from the germline V gene.

This clonotype was picked up many times. The chain joins TRBV15 to TRBJ2-7; 11 positions agree with TRBD1. Per the germline V gene, CDR1 is LNHNV and CDR2 is YYDKDF (reference sequence). CDR3 length equals 17 residues. V shed 1 base, J shed 2 bases, and the junction held 7 bases outside the gene matches. The CDR3 is CATSRGLGQGEAYEQYF. In DNA form, the CDR3 reads TGTGCCACCAGCAGAGGATTGGGACAGGGGGAGGCCTACGAGCAGTACTTC.

This clonotype was counted once. V usage is TRBV7-4 and J usage is TRBJ2-7, with D possibly being TRBD2 (5 bases). The ends were cut back, 5 bases at V and 4 bases at J, with 18 bases in the middle. CDR1 is SGHVT and CDR2 is SQSDAQ in the germline V gene. This CDR3 has 15 residues. In nucleotides, the CDR3 is TGTGCCAGCAGCCCCTGGGTCGGGGTGGGTTACGAGCAGTACTTC. It is translated as CASSPWVGVGYEQYF.